Ten or more counts support the clone carrying this T cell receptor beta chain. What it binds is unknown. Trimming removed 4 bases at V and 5 bases at J, with 14 bases between. The CDR3 sequence is 15 residues long. Germline V lookup: CDR1 SGHAT, CDR2 FQNNGV. The CDR3 regions of TCR beta were amplified from RNA transcripts. HTBI primers drove first-round RT-PCR of the TCR CDR3. TCRdb recomputed calls from the multiplex PCR reads with MiXCR, one row per CDR3 protein. The table lists approximately 100,000 distinct CDR3 sequences, over 45% of them singletons. This record belongs to a study of T cells in Graves' hyperthyroidism and ophthalmopathy. Notes on the study in general: Most expanded thyroid clonotypes above 0.001 recurred in blood.

Researchers defined stable Graves' hyperthyroidism as no ophthalmopathy progression within 18 months. Aged 18 to 65, the patients had hyperthyroidism that was newly diagnosed and had lasted under 2 months. Diagnoses rested on clinical symptoms, serum thyroxine and TRAb, thyroid ultrasound and orbital computed tomography. Sequenced sample: blood. This sequence joins TRBV11-2 and TRBJ2-2; the D gene is possibly TRBD2 (6 bases). The receptor's source is a man aged 35-49 years with Graves' hyperthyroidism. CDR3 DNA: TGTGCCAGCAGCTCGATGGCGGGATCAACCGGGGAGCTGTTTTTT. The encoded protein is CASSSMAGSTGELFF.